What follows are 4 T cell receptor beta chains derived from one specimen sequenced in a study of molecular identifiers for immune sequencing clone quantification. Using its own MiXCR run on the PCR reads, TCRdb lists one record per CDR3 protein. The sample includes about 36,000 distinct CDR3 sequences, less than 20% of them seen just once. The sample was naive CD8+ T cells from blood, with Jurkat cell RNA spiked in. Noted subset: FACS-sorted CD8+CD4-CCR7+CD45RA+ naive T cells. The receptors were gathered from a human donor in good health. Some libraries in this study had Jurkat cell RNA spiked in.

This clonotype has more than one count but fewer than ten. The chain joins TRBV20-1 to TRBJ2-3; 8 nucleotides match TRBD2. With V trimmed by 5 bases and J by 1 base, 11 bases remained unmatched. The CDR3 contains 16 residues. Germline CDR1 and CDR2: DFQATT and SNEGSKA (reference sequence). The CDR3 coding sequence is TGCAGTGCTCCCAGGAAGCCGGGACTAGGCACAGATACGCAGTATTTT. Its protein product is CSAPRKPGLGTDTQYF.

This clonotype was detected many times. The V and J genes are TRBV20-1 and TRBJ1-2; possibly TRBD1 for D (6 bases). Germline CDR1 reads DFQATT; CDR2 reads SNEGSKA (reference sequence). V was clipped by 6 bases and J by 13 bases, with 18 bases between them. The CDR3 is 11 residues long. The CDR3 nucleotides read TGCAGTGCCAACCTTGGGGGCGTTATCACCTTC. Amino acids: CSANLGGVITF.

This clonotype was seen repeatedly, ten times or more. The V call is TRBV5-1, the J call TRBJ2-1; 7 bases are shared with TRBD1. J was trimmed by 6 bases and V by 4 bases; bases with no gene match: 4. CDR1 and CDR2 (germline): SGHRS, YFSETQ. The CDR3 loop spans 13 amino acids. The CDR3 loop is CASSAEGANEQFF. DNA for the CDR3: TGCGCCAGCAGCGCCGAGGGGGCCAATGAGCAGTTCTTC.

Many counts were recorded for this clonotype. The chain recombines TRBV7-9 with TRBJ2-3; D is uncertain. CDR1 and CDR2 (germline): SEHNR, FQNEAQ (reference sequence). With 7 bases removed from V and 3 bases from J, the gap between germline ends came to 17 bases. The CDR3 loop spans 15 amino acids. CDR3 amino acids: CASTTLHYLTDTQYF. CDR3 bases: TGTGCCAGCACCACATTGCACTATCTAACAGATACGCAGTATTTT.